The 11 T cell receptor beta chains reported below all come from one sample, sequenced in a study of blood T cell repertoires in COVID-19. Profiled with immunoSEQ multiplex PCR; TCRdb holds only in-frame clones, not every one. In the table there are about 93,000 clones, almost 90% of which are singletons. Source material: peripheral blood. The receptors originated from a human donor with active COVID-19. The donor label of this sample is uncertain.

The chain carries TRBV27 and TRBJ1-5; perhaps TRBD1 as D (5 bases). Germline V lookup: CDR1 MNHEY, CDR2 SMNVEV (reference sequence). The CDR3 contains 16 residues. V lost 4 bases, J lost 0 bases, and 13 bases lay in between. The CDR3 spells CASSSTYRYSNQPQHF. The CDR3 DNA reads as TGTGCCAGCAGTTCTACCTACAGGTATAGCAATCAGCCCCAGCATTTT.

This clone was seen only once. The chain has TRBV14 and TRBJ2-1; perhaps TRBD2 as D (5 bases). The length of the CDR3 is 16 residues. The V end lost 4 bases, the J end lost 4 bases, and 17 bases lay between the germline ends. Germline CDR1 is SGHDN and CDR2 is FVKESK. CDR3 amino acids: CASSRHGVSVYNEQFF. CDR3 in DNA: TGTGCCAGCAGCCGGCACGGGGTCTCGGTGTACAATGAGCAGTTCTTC. Together with reference TRBV14 and TRBJ2-1, the CDR3 gives the full variable domain: EAGVTQFPSHSVIEKGQTVTLRCDPISGHDNLYWYRRVMGKEIKFLLHFVKESKQDESGMPNNRFLAERTGGTYSTLKVQPAELEDSGVYFCASSRHGVSVYNEQFFGPGTRLTVL.

The chain recombines TRBV21-1 with TRBJ1-5; the D call TRBD1 from the table was never checked on the DNA. TRBV21-1 is recorded as a pseudogene. CDR3 size: 15 residues. The CDR3 here is CATIKPGQGNQPQHF. The CDR3 nucleotides are TGTGCCACCATAAAACCGGGACAGGGGAACCAGCCCCAGCATTTT.

This clone appeared once. The rearrangement links TRBV6-5 to TRBJ2-7, with D possibly matching TRBD1 (5 bases). The CDR3 covers 15 residues. Germline lookup yields CDR1 MNHEY and CDR2 SVGAGI. V was trimmed by 0 bases and J by 2 bases, leaving 11 bases between them. The CDR3 reads CASSYSWGLTYEQYF. In DNA form, the CDR3 reads TGTGCCAGCAGTTACTCATGGGGCCTCACCTACGAGCAGTACTTC.

The rearrangement joins TRBV4-1 to TRBJ1-5, with 11 bases identical to TRBD1. Trimming at V came to 5 bases and at J to 5 bases, leaving 8 bases not matched to a gene. The CDR3 is 16 amino acids. CDR1 MGHRA and CDR2 YSYEKL come from the germline V gene. CDR3 sequence reads: CASSGDRGVGDQPQHF. The CDR3 DNA reads as TGCGCCAGCAGCGGGGACAGGGGGGTGGGGGATCAGCCCCAGCATTTT.

The sample holds one count of this clone. This chain connects TRBV5-1 to TRBJ2-3; 7 positions agree with TRBD1. The germline CDR1 and CDR2 sequences are SGHRS and YFSETQ. The ends lost 4 bases at V and 5 bases at J; junction bases unmatched: 7. The CDR3 spans 14 residues. The CDR3 sequence is CASSKGARLDTQYF. In nucleotides, the CDR3 is TGCGCCAGCAGCAAGGGGGCCCGGTTAGATACGCAGTATTTT.

V gene TRBV4-3 combines with J gene TRBJ2-1; maybe TRBD2 (5 bases). CDR3 size: 15 residues. Germline V gene sequence: CDR1 LGHNA, CDR2 YSLEER. V lost 0 bases to trimming and J lost 1 base, with 7 bases between them. CDR3 in DNA: TGCGCCAGCAGCCAAGATCCGGGGTCCTACAATGAGCAGTTCTTC. Its protein product is CASSQDPGSYNEQFF.

The rearrangement links TRBV7-2 to TRBJ2-7; tentative D call: TRBD2 (5 bases). There are 14 residues in the CDR3. V shed 4 bases and J shed 13 bases, with 23 bases lying between them. Germline CDR1 is SGHTA and CDR2 is FQGNSA. Here the CDR3 DNA reads TGTGCCAGCAGCTCAGAGATTAGCGCCAAGAGGTTATACTTC. The encoded protein is CASSSEISAKRLYF.

The V and J genes are TRBV3-1 (or the pseudogene TRBV3-2) and TRBJ1-2; 12 bases match TRBD1. This CDR3 is 19 amino acids long. The germline V gene has CDR1 LGHDT and CDR2 YNNKEL (reference sequence). Unmatched junction bases numbered 9, after V lost 0 bases and J lost 1 base. The CDR3 nucleotides are TGTGCCAGCAGCCAAGATCCGGGACAGGGGGCGGAAGTTAACTATGGCTACACCTTC. Its translation: CASSQDPGQGAEVNYGYTF.

J is TRBJ1-6 and V is TRBV27; 8 bases agree with TRBD1. The trim removed 3 bases at V and 13 bases at J, leaving 8 bases unmatched. CDR3 length equals 14 residues. Germline CDR1 is MNHEY and CDR2 is SMNVEV (reference sequence). DNA of the CDR3: TGTGCCAGCAGTTTCGGACAGGGAGAATGGCCCCTCCACTTT. Residues: CASSFGQGEWPLHF.

This clone has a single count. The chain uses TRBV7-6 and TRBJ1-5; D unclear. The ends were cut back, 5 bases at V and 6 bases at J, with 17 bases in the middle. Germline V gives CDR1 SGHVS, CDR2 FNYEAQ. The CDR3 is 15 amino acids. CDR3 DNA: TGTGCCAGCAGCGAACTACTCGGGAGGGTTCAGCCCCAGCATTTT. It translates to CASSELLGRVQPQHF.